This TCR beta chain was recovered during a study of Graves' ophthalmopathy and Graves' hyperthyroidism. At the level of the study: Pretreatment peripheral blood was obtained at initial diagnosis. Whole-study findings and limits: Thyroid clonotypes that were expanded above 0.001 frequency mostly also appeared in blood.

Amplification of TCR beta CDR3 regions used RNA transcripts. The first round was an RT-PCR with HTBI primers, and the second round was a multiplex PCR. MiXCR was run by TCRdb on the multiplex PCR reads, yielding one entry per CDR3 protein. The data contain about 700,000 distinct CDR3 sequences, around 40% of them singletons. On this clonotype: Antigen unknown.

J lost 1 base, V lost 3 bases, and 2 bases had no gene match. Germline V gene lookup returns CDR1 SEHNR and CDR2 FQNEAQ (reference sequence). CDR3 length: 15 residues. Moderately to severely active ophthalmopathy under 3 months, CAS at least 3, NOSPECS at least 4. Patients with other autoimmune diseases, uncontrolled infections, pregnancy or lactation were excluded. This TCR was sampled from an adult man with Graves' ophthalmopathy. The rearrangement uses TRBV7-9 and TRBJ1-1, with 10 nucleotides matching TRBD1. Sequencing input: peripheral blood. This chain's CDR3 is CASSFDRGPNTEAFF. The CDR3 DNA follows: TGTGCCAGCAGCTTTGACAGGGGGCCGAACACTGAAGCTTTCTTT.